The present T cell receptor beta chain was sequenced within a study of cytomegalovirus exposure and HLA in healthy donors. Whole-study findings and limits: Productive rates of about 87% or about 30% were seen for most TCR beta V segments in an earlier analysis.

The PCR contained 60 Vbeta and 13 Jbeta primers. Measured with immunoSEQ multiplex PCR; TCRdb has only the in-frame clones, and not every one. This repertoire shows under 150,000 clones, roughly 70% found once; its top ten account for approximately 4.3%. Samples came from healthy bone marrow donors. V was shortened by 1 base and J by 3 bases, with 4 bases between the two germline ends. The germline V gene has CDR1 SGHAT and CDR2 FQNNGV. The CDR3 covers 13 residues. Comments on this clone: Its target is unknown.

The sequenced material came from PBMCs. This chain connects TRBV11-2 to TRBJ2-1; D is uncertain. This TCR was sampled from a man aged 55-75 years in good health and CMV-seronegative. The CDR3 DNA follows: TGTGCCAGCAGCTTAGCCAGCTACAATGAGCAGTTCTTC. Translating it yields CASSLASYNEQFF.